The 14 T cell receptor beta chains in this list originate from one sample, sequenced in a study of blood T cells in healthy people across ages. A second about 7 to 12 cycle PCR used barcoded and J-beta primers. TCRdb used MiXCR to reprocess the 5' RACE reads, holding one entry per CDR3 protein. Here the sample spans about 1.8 million distinct CDR3 sequences, about 50% being singletons. Sample: blood. Every receptor here comes from a woman aged 40 to 50 in good health.

The rearrangement joins TRBV7-2 to TRBJ2-5; 7 nucleotides line up with TRBD2. The CDR3 spans 17 residues. The germline V gene encodes CDR1 SGHTA and CDR2 FQGNSA. Losses at the gene ends were 5 bases for V and 5 bases for J; bases not matched to a gene: 17. CDR3 loop: CASSAGPGRGNTETQYF. CDR3 nucleotide sequence: TGTGCCAGCAGCGCAGGCCCCGGGCGGGGGAATACTGAGACCCAGTACTTC.

This chain connects TRBV5-1 to TRBJ2-7; TRBD1 agrees at 7 bases. Germline-derived CDR1 and CDR2 are SGHRS and YFSETQ. The CDR3 is made up of 16 amino acids. With 3 bases clipped from V and 4 bases from J, the junction kept 13 bases outside the gene matches. CDR3: CASSSRYDRDRYEQYF. DNA of the CDR3: TGCGCCAGCAGCTCACGATACGACAGGGACAGATACGAGCAGTACTTC.

The chain is built from TRBV27 and TRBJ1-6; 8 bases match TRBD1. Germline CDR1 reads MNHEY; CDR2 reads SMNVEV (reference sequence). CDR3 size: 17 residues. V trimming: 0 bases; J trimming: 6 bases; junction bases outside the gene matches: 7. The CDR3 reads CASSLSIRGQGNSPLHF. DNA for the CDR3: TGTGCCAGCAGTTTATCTATCCGAGGACAGGGTAATTCACCCCTCCACTTT.

V usage is TRBV19 and J usage is TRBJ1-5; D uncertain. V was shortened by 6 bases and J by 3 bases, with 18 bases between the two germline ends. Germline loops: CDR1 LNHDA, CDR2 SQIVND (reference sequence). This CDR3 spans 16 amino acids. CDR3 residues: CASSGGLGVVNQPQHF. In DNA, the CDR3 is TGTGCCAGTAGCGGCGGTTTGGGCGTCGTCAATCAGCCCCAGCATTTT.

Of note for this clonotype: An end of the junction differs from the germline gene, which may be a read error. This chain joins TRBV28 and TRBJ2-6, with 7 bases aligning to TRBD1. CDR3 size: 15 residues. Per the germline V gene, CDR1 is MDHEN and CDR2 is SYDVKM. The CDR3 DNA reads TGTGTCAGCACCCTTCAGGGGGCTGGGGCCAACGTCCTGACTTTC. It translates to CVSTLQGAGANVLTF. Full variable domain (outside the CDR3, taken from reference TRBV28 and TRBJ2-6): DVKVTQSSRYLVKRTGEKVFLECVQDMDHENMFWYRQDPGLGLRLIYFSYDVKMKEKGDIPEGYSVSREKKERFSLILESASTNQTSMYLCVSTLQGAGANVLTFGAGSRLTVL.

The V and J genes are TRBV9 and TRBJ1-2, with 10 bases aligning to TRBD1. CDR3 length equals 15 residues. J gave up 8 bases and V 2 bases, and 9 bases lay outside the gene matches. Per the germline V gene, CDR1 is SGDLS and CDR2 is YYNGEE. CDR3 amino acids: CASSVPGTGDRGYTF. Here the CDR3 DNA reads TGTGCCAGCAGCGTGCCCGGGACAGGGGATCGGGGCTACACCTTC.

V usage is TRBV11-2 and J usage is TRBJ2-7; D could derive from TRBD1 or TRBD2 (6 bases each). The CDR3 consists of 14 residues. Germline assignment: CDR1 SGHAT and CDR2 FQNNGV. V gave up 5 bases and J gave up 7 bases, with 18 bases separating them. CDR3 sequence (DNA): TGTGCCAGCAGCCCGGGACTGGGGGCGAGAGAGCAGTACTTC. It translates to CASSPGLGAREQYF.

This clonotype was picked up a small number of times. V is TRBV7-9 and J is TRBJ2-4; TRBD1 aligns across 9 bases. The germline gives CDR1 SEHNR, CDR2 FQNEAQ (reference sequence). After removal of 3 bases from V and 7 bases from J, the junction contained 10 bases not matched to a gene. The CDR3 covers 16 residues. The CDR3 spells CASSFPTGGGPNIQYF. CDR3 DNA sequence: TGTGCCAGCAGCTTTCCAACAGGGGGCGGACCGAACATTCAGTACTTC.

The CDR3: CASSAQQGEATEAFF. The CDR3 DNA follows: TGTGCCAGCAGTGCCCAACAGGGGGAAGCCACTGAAGCTTTCTTT. V gene TRBV6-1 combines with J gene TRBJ1-1, with 8 bases matching TRBD1. CDR3 size: 15 residues. V was pared by 4 bases and J by 4 bases, with 8 bases of the junction left unmatched. Germline V gene sequence: CDR1 MNHNS, CDR2 SASEGT.

The chain is built from TRBV7-2 and TRBJ2-5; D unresolved. Germline V gives CDR1 SGHTA, CDR2 FQGNSA. The V gene lost 3 bases and the J gene lost 8 bases, with 19 bases spanning the gap. This CDR3 is 15 amino acids long. CDR3 in amino acids: CASSFGEVTQSTQYF. CDR3 DNA: TGTGCCAGCAGCTTTGGGGAAGTAACCCAGAGTACCCAGTACTTC.

This rearrangement joins TRBV4-1 to TRBJ2-3; 10 nucleotides align to TRBD2. The CDR3 sequence is 17 residues long. Germline V CDR1 and CDR2: MGHRA, YSYEKL. Trimming took 0 bases from V and 5 from J; bases not matched to a gene: 8. The CDR3 sequence is CASSQEASGGGRDTQYF. The CDR3 DNA follows: TGCGCCAGCAGCCAAGAAGCCAGCGGGGGGGGGCGAGATACGCAGTATTTT.

This clonotype has only one observation. The chain combines TRBV3-1 with TRBJ2-7; 11 nucleotides match TRBD2. There are 18 residues in the CDR3. V gave up 3 bases and J gave up 7 bases; unmatched junction bases: 17. CDR1 is LGHDT and CDR2 is YNNKEL in the germline V gene (reference sequence). The CDR3 here is CASSHYATTSGAPNEQYF. The CDR3, as DNA: TGTGCCAGCAGCCATTACGCGACGACTAGCGGGGCCCCCAATGAGCAGTACTTC.

Turning to this clonotype: One end of the junction is discordant with germline, which a read error may explain. The rearrangement joins TRBV18 to TRBJ1-5, with D maybe TRBD1 (6 bases). The CDR3 loop spans 16 amino acids. Germline CDR1 reads KGHSH; CDR2 reads LQKENI. The CDR3 loop is CASPPTGSQVGQPQHF. The CDR3 DNA sequence: TGTGCCAGCCCACCCACAGGGTCACAGGTTGGTCAGCCCCAGCATTTT.

The rearrangement joins TRBV27 to TRBJ2-1; D may be TRBD1 or TRBD2 (7 bases each). The CDR3 extends over 15 amino acids. Germline-derived CDR1 and CDR2 are MNHEY and SMNVEV (reference sequence). The ends were cut back, 5 bases at V and 6 bases at J, with 17 bases in the middle. The CDR3 nucleotides are TGTGCCAGCAGTCCTTACAGGGGAGGGGTCAATGAGCAGTTCTTC. Amino acids: CASSPYRGGVNEQFF.